This TCR beta chain appears in the sequencing data of a study of T cell responses to AZD1222 COVID-19 vaccine. With V trimmed by 3 bases and J by 4 bases, 6 bases remained unmatched. This CDR3 contains 15 residues. CDR1 and CDR2 from the germline V gene are SEHNR and FQNEAQ (reference sequence). Using immunoSEQ multiplex PCR, the repertoire was profiled, and TCRdb retains in-frame clones only, with some absent. The table has some 140,000 clones, approximately 85% seen once. This sequence was found in an adult who received the MenACWY meningococcal vaccine as a control. The chain links TRBV7-9 to TRBJ2-7; 10 nucleotides align to TRBD1. The sequencing used peripheral blood, collected 28 days after the second dose of the MenACWY control vaccine. The chain's CDR3 is CASSFDRGLKYEQYF. The CDR3 coding sequence is TGTGCCAGCAGCTTCGACAGGGGGCTCAAGTACGAGCAGTACTTC. Based on the CDR3 plus reference TRBV7-9 and TRBJ2-7, the full variable domain is DTGVSQNPRHKITKRGQNVTFRCDPISEHNRLYWYRQTLGQGPEFLTYFQNEAQLEKSRLLSDRFSAERPKGSFSTLEIQRTEQGDSAMYLCASSFDRGLKYEQYFGPGTRLTVT.